This TCR beta chain was profiled in a study of brain T cells in children with intractable seizures. A note on this clone: Its target is not known.

Trimming cost V 1 base and J 7 bases; bases outside gene matches: 2. Germline V CDR1 and CDR2: SGHTA, FQGNSA. This CDR3 spans 13 amino acids. Produced via immunoSEQ multiplex PCR; TCRdb's table is partial and in-frame only. Counted here are tens of thousands of clones, 93% occurring once; the ten biggest clones make up approximately 1.5%. The sequenced cases were selected for having the highest brain T cell transcript signatures. Before surgery, patients took at least one anti-epileptic drug. General study results and limits: HCMV serostatus was not known, and viral specificity came from CDR3 similarity only.

This clonotype was obtained from a boy in the first two years of life with tuberous sclerosis and intractable seizures. This specimen consisted of peripheral blood, obtained at surgery. V is TRBV7-2 and J is TRBJ1-2; 8 bases are shared with TRBD1. The CDR3 region is CASSLGTGFGYTF. CDR3 nucleotides: TGTGCCAGCAGCTTAGGGACAGGGTTTGGCTACACCTTC.